The next 16 T cell receptor beta chains were all read from a single sample in a study of shared clonotypes between healthy human individuals. Generated by immunoSEQ multiplex PCR, the TCRdb table keeps only in-frame clones and is missing some. The sample has around 1.9 million clones, 93% seen once; the top ten hold under 2%. Selected positively for CCR7 and CD45RO-negative, naive CD8 cells excluded terminally differentiated effector memory CD45RA+ cells. The sequenced sample was naive CD8+ T cells from PBMCs. The source is a man aged 18 to 35 in good health. Some clones in this sample may be carry-over from other donors' samples.

The J gene is TRBJ2-5, the V gene TRBV7-9; 7 nucleotides agree with TRBD1. CDR3 length: 16 amino acids. With 4 bases clipped from V and 3 bases from J, the junction kept 11 bases outside the gene matches. Germline loops: CDR1 SEHNR, CDR2 FQNEAQ (reference sequence). CDR3 loop: CASSSHRGGMEETQYF. The DNA for the CDR3 is TGTGCCAGCAGCTCCCACAGGGGTGGGATGGAAGAGACCCAGTACTTC.

Concerning this clone itself: At the DNA level, this CDR3 is encoded by other sequences in the same sample as well. The chain uses TRBV27 and TRBJ2-7; 8 bases are a match to TRBD1. Germline lookup yields CDR1 MNHEY and CDR2 SMNVEV (reference sequence). The CDR3 spans 13 residues. V trimming: 4 bases; J trimming: 4 bases; junction bases outside the gene matches: 3. Here the CDR3 reads CASSSRTGYEQYF. DNA for the CDR3: TGTGCCAGCAGTTCCAGGACAGGGTACGAGCAGTACTTC.

This sequence joins TRBV6-4 and TRBJ2-1, with 8 nucleotides matching TRBD2. V lost 6 bases, J lost 3 bases, and 4 bases stayed unmatched. Germline V gene lookup returns CDR1 MRHNA and CDR2 SNTAGT. CDR3 length: 14 residues. This chain's CDR3 is CASSFSGDYNEQFF. DNA for the CDR3: TGTGCCAGCAGCTTTAGCGGGGACTACAATGAGCAGTTCTTC.

In DNA, the CDR3 is TGTGCCAGCAGCTTAGGGGACAGAATTGGAGATACGCAGTATTTT. Translating gives CASSLGDRIGDTQYF. This chain uses TRBV11-2 with TRBJ2-3, with TRBD1 identical over 7 bases. CDR3 length: 15 amino acids. Germline assignment: CDR1 SGHAT and CDR2 FQNNGV. V shed 1 base, J shed 5 bases, and the junction held 6 bases outside the gene matches.

The chain combines TRBV13 with TRBJ2-2; the match to TRBD1 covers 8 bases. The germline gives CDR1 PRHDT, CDR2 FYEKMQ (reference sequence). V trimming: 0 bases; J trimming: 3 bases; junction bases outside the gene matches: 6. The CDR3 consists of 17 residues. CDR3 nucleotide sequence: TGTGCCAGCAGCTTAGGCCTTCAGGGGGCGCACACCGGGGAGCTGTTTTTT. This codes for CASSLGLQGAHTGELFF.

The chain recombines TRBV27 with TRBJ2-3, with a weak D call TRBD1 (6 bases). V lost 3 bases and J lost 2, with 15 bases in between. Germline V gives CDR1 MNHEY, CDR2 SMNVEV (reference sequence). The CDR3 consists of 16 residues. The CDR3 sequence is CASSFLGRGDTDTQYF. The CDR3 nucleotides read TGTGCCAGCAGTTTCCTGGGCAGGGGCGACACAGATACGCAGTATTTT.

The chain carries TRBV13 and TRBJ2-7, with D unclear. V dropped 3 bases and J dropped 2 bases, with 11 bases sitting between them. Germline CDR1 reads PRHDT; CDR2 reads FYEKMQ (reference sequence). This CDR3 spans 14 amino acids. The CDR3 sequence is CASSFVGYPYEQYF. CDR3 nucleotides: TGTGCCAGCAGCTTCGTCGGCTACCCCTACGAGCAGTACTTC. Based on the CDR3 plus reference TRBV13 and TRBJ2-7, the full variable domain is AAGVIQSPRHLIKEKRETATLKCYPIPRHDTVYWYQQGPGQDPQFLISFYEKMQSDKGSIPDRFSAQQFSDYHSELNMSSLELGDSALYFCASSFVGYPYEQYFGPGTRLTVT.

The chain has TRBV10-3 and TRBJ2-2, with D perhaps TRBD1 (6 bases). CDR3 length: 16 amino acids. The V and J ends lost 0 bases and 1 base respectively, with 9 bases between them. CDR1 is ENHRY and CDR2 is SYGVKD in the germline V gene. The CDR3 region has the DNA TGTGCCATCAGTGAGTCGATGGACAGGAACACCGGGGAGCTGTTTTTT. Protein sequence: CAISESMDRNTGELFF.

The chain has TRBV5-8 and TRBJ2-7; 11 bases fit TRBD2. V was pared by 3 bases and J by 4 bases, with 3 bases of the junction left unmatched. This CDR3 has 14 amino acids. The germline V gene has CDR1 SGHTS and CDR2 YDEGEE. CDR3 loop: CASSYGTSGYEQYF. CDR3 coding DNA: TGTGCCAGCAGCTACGGGACTAGCGGTTACGAGCAGTACTTC.

The chain recombines TRBV6-5 with TRBJ2-2; TRBD1 aligns across 11 bases. J gave up 4 bases and V 1 base, and 2 bases lay outside the gene matches. Germline lookup yields CDR1 MNHEY and CDR2 SVGAGI. This CDR3 spans 16 amino acids. The CDR3 DNA reads as TGTGCCAGCAGTTACTTTGGGACAGGGGGCACCGGGGAGCTGTTTTTT. This sequence encodes CASSYFGTGGTGELFF.

The chain employs TRBV19 and TRBJ1-1; 7 positions match TRBD1. Germline V gives CDR1 LNHDA, CDR2 SQIVND (reference sequence). This CDR3 contains 15 residues. Trimming at V came to 3 bases and at J to 4 bases, leaving 8 bases not matched to a gene. CDR3 DNA sequence: TGTGCCAGTAGTATTCTCCGGGACAGAGGCACTGAAGCTTTCTTT. It yields the protein CASSILRDRGTEAFF.

J is TRBJ2-1 and V is TRBV25-1; no reliable D call. Germline CDR1 MGHDK, CDR2 SYGVNS. CDR3 length: 11 residues. Trimming stripped 4 bases from V and 10 bases from J, with 8 bases between. CDR3 DNA: TGTGCCAGCAGTGGGTATGGGGAGCAGTTCTTC. Residues: CASSGYGEQFF. The variable domain in full, completed from reference TRBV25-1 and TRBJ2-1, reads EADIYQTPRYLVIGTGKKITLECSQTMGHDKMYWYQQDPGMELHLIHYSYGVNSTEKGDLSSESTVSRIRTEHFPLTLESARPSHTSQYLCASSGYGEQFFGPGTRLTVL.

Worth noting for this clone: This same CDR3 is encoded by further DNA sequences in the sample. This sequence joins TRBV11-2 and TRBJ2-1; D gene ambiguous. CDR1 and CDR2 from the germline V gene are SGHAT and FQNNGV. Trimming removed 3 bases at V and 3 bases at J, with 3 bases between. The CDR3 totals 12 residues. The CDR3 reads CASSFGYNEQFF. The CDR3 coding sequence is TGTGCCAGCAGCTTTGGCTACAATGAGCAGTTCTTC. Filled out from reference TRBV11-2 and TRBJ2-1, the complete variable domain reads EAGVAQSPRYKIIEKRQSVAFWCNPISGHATLYWYQQILGQGPKLLIQFQNNGVVDDSQLPKDRFSAERLKGVDSTLKIQPAKLEDSAVYLCASSFGYNEQFFGPGTRLTVL.

The chain has TRBV6-4 and TRBJ2-1; D is possibly TRBD2 (5 bases). V was trimmed by 2 bases and J by 8 bases, leaving 16 bases between them. The CDR3 has 15 residues. Germline V gene data show CDR1 as MRHNA and CDR2 as SNTAGT. CDR3 protein: CASSDGLAGVYEQFF. CDR3 bases: TGTGCCAGCAGTGACGGGCTAGCCGGGGTATATGAGCAGTTCTTC.

This rearrangement joins TRBV7-9 to TRBJ1-1, with 7 nucleotides matching TRBD1. J gave up 0 bases and V 10 bases, and 5 bases lay outside the gene matches. CDR1 is SEHNR and CDR2 is FQNEAQ in the germline V gene (reference sequence). The CDR3 has 13 amino acids. CDR3 nucleotides: TGTGCCACTGGACAGGCGGTGAACACTGAAGCTTTCTTT. It translates to CATGQAVNTEAFF.

V is TRBV29-1 and J is TRBJ2-7, with TRBD2 as a possible D gene (5 bases). Trimming left V 0 bases short and J 4 bases short, with 16 bases between. CDR1 is SQVTM, CDR2 ANQGSEA, per germline. There are 15 residues in the CDR3. The CDR3 nucleotides read TGCAGCGTTGAAGATCTAGAGGAGGCGGGTTACGAGCAGTACTTC. Encoded protein: CSVEDLEEAGYEQYF.